The 18 T cell receptor beta chains presented below share a single source sample, sequenced in a study of cytomegalovirus exposure and HLA in healthy donors. A multiplex PCR was run with 60 Vbeta primers and 13 Jbeta primers. The protocol was immunoSEQ multiplex PCR, while the TCRdb copy is restricted to in-frame clones and leaves out a portion. The profile shows fewer than 200,000 clones, 75% to 80% of them singletons. The sequenced sample was PBMCs. All receptors derive from a woman between 50 and 59 years old in good health and CMV-seropositive.

As DNA, the CDR3 is TGTGCCAGCAGCCTACGGACACGGCCATCCTCTAACTATGGCTACACCTTC. Protein sequence: CASSLRTRPSSNYGYTF. V and J are TRBV4-2 and TRBJ1-2, with D possibly matching TRBD1 (5 bases). Germline CDR1 reads LGHNA; CDR2 reads YNFKEQ. Trimming left V 4 bases short and J 0 bases short, with 18 bases between. This CDR3 has 17 residues.

J is TRBJ2-2 and V is TRBV7-2; D call uncertain. Per the germline V gene, CDR1 is SGHTA and CDR2 is FQGNSA. The CDR3 has 12 amino acids. Trimming took off 7 bases at V and 1 base at J, with 4 bases between the two ends. The CDR3 DNA reads TGTGCCAGCACCCTGAACACCGGGGAGCTGTTTTTT. Protein product: CASTLNTGELFF.

The chain has TRBV7-9 and TRBJ2-5; 9 bases fit TRBD2. The CDR3 spans 12 residues. V shed 8 bases and J 4 bases; nucleotides not matched to a gene: 2. From germline, CDR1 is SEHNR and CDR2 FQNEAQ (reference sequence). The CDR3 reads CASRAGGETQYF. CDR3 DNA: TGTGCCAGCCGAGCGGGAGGAGAGACCCAGTACTTC.

The chain is built from TRBV28 and TRBJ1-6; 10 positions agree with TRBD1. Germline V CDR1 and CDR2: MDHEN, SYDVKM. The CDR3 runs to 14 residues. After removal of 6 bases from V and 8 bases from J, the junction contained 4 bases not matched to a gene. CDR3 residues: CASRTGGSDSPLHF. The DNA for the CDR3 is TGTGCCAGCAGGACAGGGGGCTCGGATTCACCCCTCCACTTT.

This sequence joins TRBV15 and TRBJ2-5, with 7 bases fitting TRBD1. The length of the CDR3 is 15 residues. Germline V gene data show CDR1 as LNHNV and CDR2 as YYDKDF (reference sequence). With 3 bases clipped from V and 2 bases from J, the junction kept 6 bases outside the gene matches. CDR3 sequence reads: CATSRGTVGQETQYF. The DNA for the CDR3 is TGTGCCACCAGCAGGGGGACAGTTGGGCAAGAGACCCAGTACTTC.

This clone occurred a few times. V and J are TRBV5-6 and TRBJ2-7, with 7 bases lining up with TRBD1. V was pared by 4 bases and J by 3 bases, with 10 bases of the junction left unmatched. Germline CDR1 reads SGHDT; CDR2 reads YYEEEE. The CDR3 is 15 amino acids. The chain's CDR3 is CASSPGTAFNYEQYF. DNA for the CDR3: TGTGCCAGCAGCCCAGGGACAGCCTTTAACTACGAGCAGTACTTC.

The chain links TRBV2 to TRBJ2-7, with 13 bases aligning to TRBD2. The CDR3 contains 15 residues. The ends lost 4 bases at V and 3 bases at J; junction bases unmatched: 3. The germline V gene encodes CDR1 SNHLY and CDR2 FYNNEI. The CDR3 bases are TGTGCCAGCAGTGGACTAGCGGGGGGATTCTACGAGCAGTACTTC. It specifies CASSGLAGGFYEQYF. The full variable domain, with the rest looked up from reference TRBV2 and TRBJ2-7, is EPEVTQTPSHQVTQMGQEVILRCVPISNHLYFYWYRQILGQKVEFLVSFYNNEISEKSEIFDDQFSVERPDGSNFTLKIRSTKLEDSAMYFCASSGLAGGFYEQYFGPGTRLTVT.

This clone was seen a single time. The chain joins TRBV11-2 to TRBJ1-6; 9 nucleotides align to TRBD1. From germline, CDR1 is SGHAT and CDR2 FQNNGV. With V trimmed by 3 bases and J by 9 bases, 3 bases remained unmatched. This CDR3 spans 14 amino acids. CDR3 region: CASSFDRGGSPLHF. CDR3 DNA sequence: TGTGCCAGCAGCTTTGACAGGGGGGGTTCACCCCTCCACTTT.

This chain links TRBV18 with TRBJ2-7, with 11 bases aligning to TRBD2. The germline V gene encodes CDR1 KGHSH and CDR2 LQKENI. This CDR3 has 15 amino acids. Trimming cost V 6 bases and J 7 bases; bases outside gene matches: 11. CDR3: CASSPPSGRTGEQYF. The CDR3 nucleotides read TGTGCCAGCTCCCCCCCTAGCGGGAGGACGGGTGAGCAGTACTTC.

The chain couples TRBV15 to TRBJ2-5; 8 positions match TRBD1. This CDR3 is 15 amino acids long. Germline-derived CDR1 and CDR2 are LNHNV and YYDKDF (reference sequence). Trimming removed 1 base from V and 4 bases from J; junction bases left unmatched: 5. CDR3 loop: CATSRAGGEGETQYF. Written as DNA, the CDR3 is TGTGCCACCAGCAGAGCAGGGGGCGAAGGAGAGACCCAGTACTTC.

The CDR3 spells CASSLDRGSRAFF. The CDR3 coding sequence is TGCGCCAGCAGCTTGGACAGGGGCTCTCGGGCTTTCTTT. The chain carries TRBV5-1 and TRBJ1-1; 7 positions match TRBD1. The CDR3 is 13 amino acids. Unmatched junction bases numbered 7, after V lost 0 bases and J lost 11 bases. Germline-derived CDR1 and CDR2 are SGHRS and YFSETQ.

The J gene is TRBJ1-5, the V gene TRBV28; the match to TRBD1 covers 9 bases. The V segment lost 6 bases and the J segment 0 bases; nucleotides outside the gene matches: 9. The CDR3 is made up of 17 amino acids. Germline CDR1 and CDR2: MDHEN and SYDVKM. The DNA of the CDR3 is TGTGCCAGCAGCGGGACAGGGAGGGGGTATAGCAATCAGCCCCAGCATTTT. It yields the protein CASSGTGRGYSNQPQHF.

This clone was counted only a few times. The chain couples TRBV6-1 to TRBJ1-1, with a possible D match to TRBD1 (6 bases). The CDR3 is 14 amino acids. V gave up 7 bases and J gave up 0 bases, with 12 bases separating them. From germline, CDR1 is MNHNS and CDR2 SASEGT. As DNA, the CDR3 is TGTGCCAGCAAGTGGGGACAATTGAACACTGAAGCTTTCTTT. Translation: CASKWGQLNTEAFF.

The chain carries TRBV6-5 and TRBJ1-1, with D possibly TRBD1 on 5 matching bases. Trimming shortened V by 2 bases and J by 5 bases, and 9 bases separated the two germline ends. The CDR3 totals 13 residues. The germline gives CDR1 MNHEY, CDR2 SVGAGI. CDR3 DNA sequence: TGTGCCAGCAGTTACAGCCAGGGTACTGAAGCTTTCTTT. This sequence encodes CASSYSQGTEAFF.

This chain uses TRBV6-1 with TRBJ1-4; D remains unclear. V lost 5 bases to trimming and J lost 10 bases, with 14 bases between them. Germline values: CDR1 MNHNS, CDR2 SASEGT. The CDR3 is 13 amino acids. CDR3 DNA: TGTGCCAGCAGTCCTAGCCGGGGAGGAAAACTGTTTTTT. Translation gives CASSPSRGGKLFF.

The J gene is TRBJ1-2, the V gene TRBV29-1; tentative D call: TRBD1 (6 bases). This CDR3 spans 14 amino acids. V lost 1 base to trimming and J lost 6 bases, with 15 bases between them. Per germline, CDR1 SQVTM and CDR2 ANQGSEA. The CDR3 region has the DNA TGCAGCGTTGAAGGACAAACAGGGAGGGATGGCTACACCTTC. This gives the protein CSVEGQTGRDGYTF. Together with reference TRBV29-1 and TRBJ1-2, the CDR3 gives the full variable domain: SAVISQKPSRDICQRGTSLTIQCQVDSQVTMMFWYRQQPGQSLTLIATANQGSEATYESGFVIDKFPISRPNLTFSTLTVSNMSPEDSSIYLCSVEGQTGRDGYTFGSGTRLTVV.

The chain employs TRBV21-1 and TRBJ2-7; whether TRBD2, the table's D call, matches the DNA was not checked. TRBV21-1 is noted as a pseudogene. The CDR3 consists of 11 residues. DNA for the CDR3: TGTGCCAGCAGCAAAGCGTCGGAGCAGTACTTC. This sequence encodes CASSKASEQYF.

The genes are TRBV4-1 and TRBJ2-3; D gene unclear. Germline-derived CDR1 and CDR2 are MGHRA and YSYEKL. The CDR3 totals 15 residues. Trimming took off 4 bases at V and 2 bases at J, with 13 bases between the two ends. The CDR3 reads CASSLLVGPTDTQYF. The CDR3 DNA reads TGCGCCAGCAGCCTCTTAGTTGGGCCCACAGATACGCAGTATTTT.